The 9 T cell receptor beta chains reported below all come from one sample, sequenced in a study of vaccination and CD4 T cells after COVID-19. Time point given: late sampling 161 to 241 days after vaccination in three convalescent patients. Treatment indicated: approximately nine-day PBMC culture with coronavirus spike peptide pools or control peptides (ViraFEST assay). An Oncomine TCR Beta short-read assay was used to sequence the DNA from cultured CD4+ T cells. MiXCR, run by TCRdb on the PCR reads, gives a single entry per CDR3 protein. The sample carries around 25,000 distinct CDR3 sequences, 30% recorded once. These receptors' antigens are unknown. The sequenced sample was CD4+ T cells from blood, cultured in vitro, obtained about 7 months after SARS-CoV-2 vaccination. Every receptor here comes from a human donor who had recovered from COVID-19.

This clonotype was seen only a few times. The V call is TRBV20-1, the J call TRBJ2-3; 7 bases map to TRBD2. CDR3 length: 13 amino acids. The trim removed 3 bases at V and 1 base at J, leaving 1 base unmatched. Germline V gene lookup returns CDR1 DFQATT and CDR2 SNEGSKA (reference sequence). The CDR3 region has the DNA TGCAGTGCTAGTACTAGCGGCACAGATACGCAGTATTTT. Translated: CSASTSGTDTQYF.

This chain connects TRBV5-1 to TRBJ2-1; the D call may be TRBD1 or TRBD2 (6 bases each). Germline-derived CDR1 and CDR2 are SGHRS and YFSETQ. Trimming shortened V by 5 bases and J by 6 bases, and 21 bases separated the two germline ends. This CDR3 contains 16 residues. CDR3: CASSTAPLGGTNEQFF. Here the CDR3 DNA reads TGCGCCAGCAGTACGGCCCCCCTAGGGGGGACCAATGAGCAGTTCTTC.

The chain joins TRBV5-8 to TRBJ1-2; the D gene is possibly TRBD1 (5 bases). The ends were cut back, 0 bases at V and 2 bases at J, with 11 bases in the middle. The CDR3 totals 15 residues. Germline V gene lookup returns CDR1 SGHTS and CDR2 YDEGEE. The CDR3 bases are TGTGCCAGCAGCTTGGGGCGGGGACCAAACTATGGCTACACCTTC. Protein: CASSLGRGPNYGYTF.

V and J are TRBV27 and TRBJ1-1, with 9 bases that match TRBD1. There are 17 residues in the CDR3. In germline, CDR1 is MNHEY, CDR2 SMNVEV (reference sequence). The trim removed 4 bases at V and 5 bases at J, leaving 14 bases unmatched. The CDR3 loop is CASSSHPPGQGKTEAFF. Here the CDR3 DNA reads TGTGCCAGCAGTTCACATCCTCCGGGACAGGGTAAGACTGAAGCTTTCTTT.

In its sample, this clonotype was seen a few times. This rearrangement joins TRBV28 to TRBJ1-5; D unclear. Looked up from germline, CDR1 is MDHEN and CDR2 is SYDVKM. Trimming pared 7 bases from V and 3 bases from J, leaving 10 bases between. The CDR3 is 13 amino acids. The CDR3, as DNA: TGTGCCAGCACCACAGACCTCAATCAGCCCCAGCATTTT. It yields the protein CASTTDLNQPQHF.

This clonotype was seen only a few times. CDR3 DNA: TGTGCCACCAGTGATTCTCCCCCCCAGCATTTT. This codes for CATSDSPPQHF. This chain uses TRBV24-1 with TRBJ1-5; no firm D call. This CDR3 comprises 11 residues. The V end lost 2 bases, the J end lost 10 bases, and 5 bases lay between the germline ends. CDR1 and CDR2 (germline): KGHDR, SFDVKD.

This clonotype was recorded a few times. CDR3 loop: CASSLVAPLRSGGDNEQFF. In nucleotides, the CDR3 is TGTGCCAGCAGCTTAGTAGCTCCCCTTCGGAGCGGGGGGGACAATGAGCAGTTCTTC. The chain recombines TRBV7-9 with TRBJ2-1; 10 positions match TRBD2. This CDR3 is built from 19 residues. Germline CDR1 SEHNR, CDR2 FQNEAQ (reference sequence). Trimming cost V 1 base and J 5 bases; bases outside gene matches: 14.

This clonotype was observed a few times. This rearrangement joins TRBV6-1 to TRBJ2-1; 13 bases line up with TRBD2. Germline lookup yields CDR1 MNHNS and CDR2 SASEGT. The CDR3 contains 14 residues. Trimming at V came to 7 bases and at J to 10 bases, leaving 7 bases not matched to a gene. The chain's CDR3 is CASTRTSGSQEQFF. The CDR3 region has the DNA TGTGCCAGCACTCGGACTAGCGGGAGTCAGGAGCAGTTCTTC.

In this sample, this clonotype turned up a few times. This chain joins TRBV7-3 and TRBJ2-3; TRBD1 or TRBD2 may be the D gene (5 bases each). Per the germline V gene, CDR1 is SGHTA and CDR2 is FQGTGA. V shed 6 bases and J shed 0 bases, with 13 bases lying between them. The CDR3 totals 15 residues. CDR3 sequence reads: CASSRDGMSTDTQYF. In DNA, the CDR3 is TGTGCCAGCAGTAGGGACGGGATGAGCACAGATACGCAGTATTTT.